The 15 T cell receptor beta chains given below trace back to one sample, sequenced in a study of blood T cell repertoires in COVID-19. Clones were sequenced by immunoSEQ multiplex PCR, and TCRdb holds only the in-frame ones, with some missing. The sample holds about 360,000 clones, 88% seen once. The sequenced sample consisted of PBMCs or T cells enriched from blood (not recorded which). These TCRs come from a middle-aged woman with acute COVID-19.

V gene TRBV11-3 combines with J gene TRBJ2-3; 10 bases agree with TRBD1. The germline gives CDR1 SGHNT, CDR2 YENEEA. The V segment lost 5 bases and the J segment 3 bases; nucleotides outside the gene matches: 5. CDR3 length equals 15 residues. The CDR3 coding sequence is TGTGCCAGCAGCACTAGACAGGGGGCAACAGATACGCAGTATTTT. This gives the protein CASSTRQGATDTQYF. Variable domain in full (rest from reference TRBV11-3 and TRBJ2-3): EAGVVQSPRYKIIEKKQPVAFWCNPISGHNTLYWYLQNLGQGPELLIRYENEEAVDDSQLPKDRFSAERLKGVDSTLKIQPAELGDSAVYLCASSTRQGATDTQYFGPGTRLTVL.

The rearrangement links TRBV6-5 to TRBJ1-1; D not resolved. Germline values: CDR1 MNHEY, CDR2 SVGAGI. This CDR3 has 12 residues. Trimming stripped 2 bases from V and 10 bases from J, with 11 bases between. CDR3 residues: CASSYRGGGAFF. CDR3 DNA: TGTGCCAGCAGTTACCGGGGAGGTGGAGCTTTCTTT.

The chain recombines TRBV7-9 with TRBJ2-5; tentatively, D is TRBD2 (5 bases). Germline V gene sequence: CDR1 SEHNR, CDR2 FQNEAQ (reference sequence). Trimming pared 6 bases from V and 2 bases from J, leaving 10 bases between. The CDR3 has 13 amino acids. CDR3 loop: CASSFTRQETQYF. DNA of the CDR3: TGTGCCAGCAGTTTCACTAGACAAGAGACCCAGTACTTC.

The rearrangement joins TRBV24-1 to TRBJ2-3; D perhaps matches TRBD1 (5 bases). Germline CDR1 KGHDR, CDR2 SFDVKD. This CDR3 has 14 amino acids. Deletions cut 3 bases from V and 0 bases from J, with 6 bases between. CDR3 sequence reads: CATSDRQSTDTQYF. CDR3 nucleotide sequence: TGTGCCACCAGTGATAGACAGAGCACAGATACGCAGTATTTT.

This clone occurred once. The V call is TRBV11-2, the J call TRBJ2-1; TRBD2 aligns across 12 bases. This CDR3 contains 15 residues. V gave up 3 bases and J gave up 7 bases; unmatched junction bases: 4. Germline lookup yields CDR1 SGHAT and CDR2 FQNNGV. In DNA form, the CDR3 reads TGTGCCAGCAGCTTCCTAGCGGGGGGGATAAATGAGCAGTTCTTC. This translates into CASSFLAGGINEQFF.

The V and J genes are TRBV7-9 and TRBJ2-1; TRBD2 matches at 10 bases. V shed 4 bases and J 1 base; nucleotides not matched to a gene: 4. The CDR3 length is 16 residues. Per the germline V gene, CDR1 is SEHNR and CDR2 is FQNEAQ (reference sequence). In DNA form, the CDR3 reads TGTGCCAGCAGCTCTAGCGGGGGAAGGTCCTACAATGAGCAGTTCTTC. Its translation is CASSSSGGRSYNEQFF.

V gene TRBV5-6 combines with J gene TRBJ2-1, with D possibly TRBD2 on 5 matching bases. Germline values: CDR1 SGHDT, CDR2 YYEEEE. Deletions cut 3 bases from V and 2 bases from J, with 12 bases between. The CDR3 contains 15 residues. The CDR3 sequence is CASSSSSFTYNEQFF. CDR3 nucleotides: TGTGCCAGCAGCTCCTCTAGCTTTACCTACAATGAGCAGTTCTTC.

The rearrangement uses TRBV4-1 and TRBJ1-2; TRBD1 matches 7 bases. V was clipped by 6 bases and J by 0 bases; unmatched bases: 4. The CDR3 length is 14 residues. Germline V gives CDR1 MGHRA, CDR2 YSYEKL. The CDR3 is CASSRDSTNYGYTF. The CDR3 bases are TGCGCCAGCAGTCGGGACAGTACTAACTATGGCTACACCTTC.

This rearrangement joins TRBV29-1 to TRBJ2-5, with 7 bases matching TRBD1. The CDR3 extends over 13 amino acids. V was pared by 8 bases and J by 5 bases, with 11 bases of the junction left unmatched. Germline loops: CDR1 SQVTM, CDR2 ANQGSEA. The DNA of the CDR3 is TGCAGCCCCCGTTTAGGGGGCGTTGAGACCCAGTACTTC. This encodes CSPRLGGVETQYF.

The J gene is TRBJ2-1, the V gene TRBV4-1, with 9 bases aligning to TRBD1. There are 14 residues in the CDR3. After removal of 3 bases from V and 8 bases from J, the junction contained 5 bases not matched to a gene. From germline, CDR1 is MGHRA and CDR2 YSYEKL. CDR3 loop: CASSQGQGSDEQFF. In DNA, the CDR3 is TGCGCCAGCAGCCAGGGACAGGGTTCCGATGAGCAGTTCTTC.

This clone was seen once. The chain uses TRBV2 and TRBJ1-5; possible D gene TRBD1, 6 bases. CDR1 SNHLY and CDR2 FYNNEI come from the germline V gene. This CDR3 has 15 amino acids. Trimming took 6 bases from V and 0 from J, leaving 12 bases between them. CDR3: CASSATGFSNQPQHF. The DNA of the CDR3 is TGTGCCAGCAGCGCTACAGGGTTTAGCAATCAGCCCCAGCATTTT.

This chain uses TRBV6-5 with TRBJ2-2; D uncertain. Trimming cost V 4 bases and J 4 bases, with 7 bases left between them. Germline V CDR1 and CDR2: MNHEY, SVGAGI. The CDR3 is made up of 13 amino acids. The CDR3, as DNA: TGTGCCAGCAGTTGGGTAGCCACCGGGGAGCTGTTTTTT. It encodes CASSWVATGELFF.

V and J are TRBV11-3 and TRBJ2-3; the match to TRBD2 covers 7 bases. Germline loops: CDR1 SGHNT, CDR2 YENEEA. After removal of 1 base from V and 7 bases from J, the junction contained 8 bases not matched to a gene. The CDR3 length is 15 residues. CDR3 DNA sequence: TGTGCCAGCAGCTTAGGCGGACTAGATCGAAATACGCAGTATTTT. It codes for CASSLGGLDRNTQYF.

This chain links TRBV2 with TRBJ1-2; 9 bases match TRBD1. This CDR3 comprises 14 residues. With V trimmed by 5 bases and J by 8 bases, 9 bases remained unmatched. Germline lookup yields CDR1 SNHLY and CDR2 FYNNEI. The CDR3 loop reads CASSQGGQGQGYTF. CDR3 bases: TGTGCCAGCAGTCAAGGGGGACAGGGCCAGGGCTACACCTTC. The variable domain in full, with the rest retrieved from reference TRBV2 and TRBJ1-2, is EPEVTQTPSHQVTQMGQEVILRCVPISNHLYFYWYRQILGQKVEFLVSFYNNEISEKSEIFDDQFSVERPDGSNFTLKIRSTKLEDSAMYFCASSQGGQGQGYTFGSGTRLTVV.

This clone has more than one count but fewer than ten. The rearrangement links TRBV10-3 to TRBJ1-6; D might be TRBD1 (6 bases). Germline V gene lookup returns CDR1 ENHRY and CDR2 SYGVKD. The V end lost 10 bases, the J end lost 0 bases, and 10 bases lay between the germline ends. This CDR3 spans 14 amino acids. CDR3 bases: TGTGCCACACAGGGTAGCTCCTATAATTCACCCCTCCACTTT. It yields the protein CATQGSSYNSPLHF.